The sequence of this T cell receptor (beta chain) was determined in a study of T cell repertoires in cytomegalovirus infection. The wider study: TCR beta signatures that were public indicated CMV infection and matching HLA type.

A single record per CDR3 protein comes from TCRdb applying MiXCR to the reads. This sample has about 700,000 distinct CDR3 sequences; approximately 33% occur once, and the top ten carry about 20%. Unmatched junction bases numbered 11, after V lost 0 bases and J lost 7 bases. The CDR3 is made up of 16 amino acids. Germline CDR1 SGHVS, CDR2 FNYEAQ. General study findings and limits: Within the response measured ex vivo, HLA-C-restricted CMV-specific TCR beta clonotypes were dominant.

This clonotype was seen repeatedly, ten times or more. Its antigen remains unidentified. The chain carries TRBV7-6 and TRBJ2-5; 7 bases align to TRBD2. The specimen was cultured PBMCs, collected from culture after CMV antigen stimulation. The sequence was obtained from a human donor in good health (CMV status not recorded). Some clones in this sample may be carry-over from other donors' samples. CDR3 in DNA: TGTGCCAGCAGCTTAGCGGGTCGGGTTAGCGGGTTGACCCAGTACTTC. Its translation: CASSLAGRVSGLTQYF.